These 30 T cell receptor beta chains were sequenced from one sample in a study of T cells after yellow fever vaccination. TCRdb ran MiXCR on the 5' RACE reads and lists one entry per CDR3 protein. The repertoire holds more than 95,000 distinct CDR3 sequences, with 6.5% to 9% as singletons. Source: CD4+ T cells sorted from PBMCs, taken around 45 days after the first yellow fever vaccination. The receptors originated from a man between 18 and 35 years old who received the YFV17D yellow fever vaccine.

This clonotype was recorded many times. The chain couples TRBV5-5 to TRBJ1-1, with D perhaps TRBD1 (6 bases). Germline CDR1 and CDR2: SGHKS and YYEKEE (reference sequence). With 0 bases removed from V and 4 bases from J, the gap between germline ends came to 16 bases. The CDR3 extends over 16 amino acids. In nucleotides, the CDR3 is TGTGCCAGCAGCTTGGCCCCAGGGGTGGGCGGCACTGAAGCTTTCTTT. This translates into CASSLAPGVGGTEAFF.

This clonotype was found many times. This chain links TRBV5-1 with TRBJ2-2; 10 bases align to TRBD2. CDR1 SGHRS and CDR2 YFSETQ come from the germline V gene. The V and J ends lost 4 bases and 4 bases, in that order; junction bases with no gene match: 4. The CDR3 is 15 amino acids. The CDR3 reads CASSPGLAVTGELFF. Here the CDR3 DNA reads TGCGCCAGCAGCCCCGGACTAGCGGTCACCGGGGAGCTGTTTTTT.

This clonotype showed up many times. The rearrangement uses TRBV4-2 and TRBJ2-5, with 10 nucleotides matching TRBD1. The CDR3 loop spans 15 amino acids. Trimming cost V 4 bases and J 5 bases; bases outside gene matches: 7. CDR1 LGHNA and CDR2 YNFKEQ come from the germline V gene. CDR3 sequence reads: CASSPQRDRGETQYF. As DNA, the CDR3 is TGTGCCAGCAGCCCCCAACGGGACAGGGGCGAGACCCAGTACTTC.

This clonotype has at least ten counts. The gene calls are TRBV12-3 or TRBV12-4 and TRBJ2-7; 11 nucleotides match TRBD1. Trimming cost V 5 bases and J 2 bases; bases outside gene matches: 5. This CDR3 spans 15 amino acids. The CDR3 DNA is TGTGCCAGCAGTAAGGGACAGGGGGGACCCTACGAGCAGTACGTC. Protein: CASSKGQGGPYEQYV.

CDR3 residues: CASRGALSPLHF. In DNA, the CDR3 is TGTGCCAGCAGGGGGGCCCTTTCACCCCTCCACTTT. The rearrangement joins TRBV28 to TRBJ1-6, with a possible D match to TRBD1 (6 bases). This CDR3 is 12 amino acids long. Trimming took off 6 bases at V and 9 bases at J, with 9 bases between the two ends. Germline V gene sequence: CDR1 MDHEN, CDR2 SYDVKM.

Many counts were recorded for this clonotype. The CDR3 loop is CASSQKGGNTGELFF. CDR3 bases: TGTGCCAGCAGCCAGAAGGGGGGGAACACCGGGGAGCTGTTTTTT. This sequence joins TRBV7-3 and TRBJ2-2; tentatively, D is TRBD1 or TRBD2 (6 bases each). The CDR3 is 15 amino acids. Germline CDR1 SGHTA, CDR2 FQGTGA. Trimming removed 5 bases at V and 1 base at J, with 11 bases between.

V usage is TRBV7-8 and J usage is TRBJ2-3, with unresolved D. Germline CDR1 and CDR2: SGHVS and FQNEAQ. This CDR3 has 15 amino acids. Trimming removed 1 base from V and 1 base from J, with 9 bases in between. The CDR3 region is CASSLGVGRTDTQYF. The CDR3 region has the DNA TGTGCCAGCAGCTTAGGCGTTGGGCGCACAGATACGCAGTATTTT.

This clonotype was recorded many times. The chain has TRBV4-3 and TRBJ1-4; D is uncertain. The CDR3 spans 16 residues. Germline CDR1 LGHNA, CDR2 YSLEER. Trimming took off 3 bases at V and 0 bases at J, with 11 bases between the two ends. Here the CDR3 reads CASSQTGIPTNEKLFF. CDR3 coding DNA: TGCGCCAGCAGCCAGACGGGGATACCAACTAATGAAAAACTGTTTTTT.

V is TRBV20-1 and J is TRBJ2-5, with D perhaps TRBD2 (5 bases). V was shortened by 2 bases and J by 5 bases, with 15 bases between the two germline ends. This CDR3 has 14 amino acids. The germline CDR1 and CDR2 sequences are DFQATT and SNEGSKA (reference sequence). The CDR3 protein is CSARLPAGRETQYF. The CDR3 DNA is TGCAGTGCTAGACTTCCGGCGGGTCGGGAGACCCAGTACTTC.

This clonotype was found many times. This chain connects TRBV18 to TRBJ2-1; D gene uncertain. CDR3 length: 15 residues. The germline V gene has CDR1 KGHSH and CDR2 LQKENI. The germline V and J ends were trimmed by 3 bases and 5 bases, with 14 bases remaining between them. CDR3 in DNA: TGTGCCAGCTCACCGCAGACGAGTCGGGACAATGAGCAGTTCTTC. As protein: CASSPQTSRDNEQFF.

This clonotype showed up many times. The gene calls are TRBV29-1 and TRBJ1-3; 10 bases map to TRBD1. This CDR3 spans 16 amino acids. CDR1 is SQVTM, CDR2 ANQGSEA, per germline. V was clipped by 7 bases and J by 1 base; unmatched bases: 10. The CDR3 DNA reads TGCAGCGCCTGGAAGGGACAGGGGAATTCTGGAAACACCATATATTTT. It translates to CSAWKGQGNSGNTIYF.

This clonotype was seen at least ten times. The rearrangement joins TRBV12-3 or TRBV12-4 to TRBJ2-1, with TRBD2 matching 9 bases. The CDR3 has 16 residues. The J segment lost 0 bases and the V segment lost 3 bases, leaving 3 bases of the junction unmatched. DNA of the CDR3: TGTGCCAGCAGTTTCGGCGGGGGGGGCTCCTACAATGAGCAGTTCTTC. Translation gives CASSFGGGGSYNEQFF.

This clonotype has at least ten counts. DNA of the CDR3: TGCGCCAGCAGCTTGACAGGGGCCCCGAACACCGGGGAGCTGTTTTTT. Its translation is CASSLTGAPNTGELFF. This chain connects TRBV5-1 to TRBJ2-2; TRBD1 matches 7 bases. The V gene end was trimmed by 1 base and the J gene end by 0 bases; junction bases not matched to a gene: 3. The CDR3 runs 16 residues. CDR1 and CDR2 from the germline V gene are SGHRS and YFSETQ.

This clonotype was recorded many times. The chain recombines TRBV10-3 with TRBJ1-1; 8 bases agree with TRBD1. V shed 6 bases and J 2 bases; nucleotides not matched to a gene: 5. There are 14 residues in the CDR3. Germline-derived CDR1 and CDR2 are ENHRY and SYGVKD. CDR3 loop: CAIREGQDNTEAFF. As DNA, the CDR3 is TGTGCCATCAGGGAGGGACAGGACAACACTGAAGCTTTCTTT.

This clonotype has a count of ten or more. The rearrangement uses TRBV7-2 and TRBJ1-5; D possibly corresponds to TRBD1 (5 bases). The V and J ends lost 5 bases and 5 bases respectively, with 16 bases between them. CDR1 and CDR2 (germline): SGHTA, FQGNSA. The CDR3 runs 15 residues. The CDR3: CASSPHGGRDQPQHF. The CDR3 bases are TGTGCCAGCAGCCCCCACGGGGGTCGAGATCAGCCCCAGCATTTT.

There are many counts of this clonotype. The rearrangement joins TRBV6-1 to TRBJ1-2; 8 positions match TRBD1. Germline CDR1 MNHNS, CDR2 SASEGT. This CDR3 spans 14 amino acids. Trimming took 5 bases from V and 0 from J; bases not matched to a gene: 2. The CDR3 coding sequence is TGTGCCAGCAGTACAGGGGGAGCTAACTATGGCTACACCTTC. As protein: CASSTGGANYGYTF.

The chain couples TRBV11-2 to TRBJ2-3; unclear D gene. Per the germline V gene, CDR1 is SGHAT and CDR2 is FQNNGV. The length of the CDR3 is 15 residues. With 2 bases removed from V and 1 base from J, the gap between germline ends came to 10 bases. The CDR3 DNA sequence: TGTGCCAGCAGCTTAAATTACGGACGCACAGATACGCAGTATTTT. It codes for CASSLNYGRTDTQYF. Variable domain in full (rest from reference TRBV11-2 and TRBJ2-3): EAGVAQSPRYKIIEKRQSVAFWCNPISGHATLYWYQQILGQGPKLLIQFQNNGVVDDSQLPKDRFSAERLKGVDSTLKIQPAKLEDSAVYLCASSLNYGRTDTQYFGPGTRLTVL.

There are a few counts of this clonotype. J is TRBJ2-7 and V is TRBV7-2, with D possibly called TRBD1 or TRBD2 (5 bases each). The V end was cut by 1 base, the J end by 1 base, with 8 bases between. CDR1 is SGHTA and CDR2 is FQGNSA in the germline V gene. This CDR3 has 14 residues. CDR3 nucleotide sequence: TGTGCCAGCAGCTTAGGTGGGGGATCCTACGAGCAGTACTTC. It specifies CASSLGGGSYEQYF.

This clonotype was recorded at least ten times. The chain employs TRBV7-2 and TRBJ2-7; perhaps TRBD1 as D (6 bases). V dropped 5 bases and J dropped 7 bases, with 15 bases sitting between them. This CDR3 spans 13 amino acids. From germline, CDR1 is SGHTA and CDR2 FQGNSA. CDR3 residues: CASSPRQASEQYF. The DNA for the CDR3 is TGTGCCAGCAGCCCCCGACAGGCGAGTGAGCAGTACTTC.

The chain combines TRBV5-1 with TRBJ2-5, with 10 bases that match TRBD2. Looked up from germline, CDR1 is SGHRS and CDR2 is YFSETQ. This CDR3 is built from 16 residues. After removal of 0 bases from V and 2 bases from J, the junction contained 4 bases not matched to a gene. In DNA, the CDR3 is TGCGCCAGCAGCTTGGCCACTAGCGGGGTACAAGAGACCCAGTACTTC. This gives the protein CASSLATSGVQETQYF. The full variable domain, in which reference TRBV5-1 and TRBJ2-5 provide the parts outside the CDR3, is KAGVTQTPRYLIKTRGQQVTLSCSPISGHRSVSWYQQTPGQGLQFLFEYFSETQRNKGNFPGRFSGRQFSNSRSEMNVSTLELGDSALYLCASSLATSGVQETQYFGPGTRLLVL.

Many counts were recorded for this clonotype. V usage is TRBV11-3 and J usage is TRBJ2-1; D possibly matches TRBD1 or TRBD2 (6 bases each). CDR1 is SGHNT and CDR2 is YENEEA in the germline V gene. The CDR3 contains 16 residues. V was trimmed by 5 bases and J by 1 base, leaving 15 bases between them. CDR3 in DNA: TGTGCCAGCAGCCCCGAAGGGGGGCATTCCTACAATGAGCAGTTCTTC. Translated, it gives CASSPEGGHSYNEQFF.

The CDR3 sequence: CASSRLAGGLPSTDTQYF. CDR3 DNA sequence: TGTGCCAGCAGCCGCCTAGCGGGGGGGCTCCCCTCCACAGATACGCAGTATTTT. V usage is TRBV27 and J usage is TRBJ2-3; 12 bases agree with TRBD2. Germline trimming cut 6 bases from V and 2 bases from J; bases unmatched to any gene: 12. Germline CDR1 MNHEY, CDR2 SMNVEV (reference sequence). The CDR3 has 18 amino acids.

This clonotype was counted ten times or more. The chain recombines TRBV20-1 with TRBJ2-1; 11 nucleotides agree with TRBD2. The trim removed 1 base at V and 9 bases at J, leaving 11 bases unmatched. Looked up from germline, CDR1 is DFQATT and CDR2 is SNEGSKA (reference sequence). The CDR3 spans 16 residues. The DNA for the CDR3 is TGCAGTGCTAGAGTAGCGGGGGGGTCAGTAATGATTGAGCAGTTCTTC. Protein: CSARVAGGSVMIEQFF.

This clonotype was seen at least ten times. This chain uses TRBV15 with TRBJ1-2, with 9 nucleotides matching TRBD1. The junction had 4 bases not matched to a gene; V was cut back by 1 base and J by 7 bases. Per the germline V gene, CDR1 is LNHNV and CDR2 is YYDKDF (reference sequence). The CDR3 loop spans 14 amino acids. The CDR3 here is CATSRANRGLGYTF. In DNA form, the CDR3 reads TGTGCCACCAGCAGAGCAAACAGGGGGCTTGGCTACACCTTC.

This clonotype was observed at least ten times. The V gene is TRBV12-5, the J gene TRBJ2-6; D is unclear. Trimming took off 6 bases at V and 4 bases at J, with 13 bases between the two ends. Germline V gene lookup returns CDR1 LGHNT and CDR2 FRNRAP. The CDR3 totals 15 residues. This CDR3 reads CASGSRRLGANVLTF. As DNA, the CDR3 is TGTGCTAGTGGCTCCCGAAGATTGGGGGCCAACGTCCTGACTTTC.

This clonotype was seen many times. The chain couples TRBV4-2 to TRBJ2-3; 8 bases align to TRBD2. This CDR3 is 16 amino acids long. Germline V gene data show CDR1 as LGHNA and CDR2 as YNFKEQ. The ends lost 1 base at V and 1 base at J; junction bases unmatched: 4. Here the CDR3 DNA reads TGTGCCAGCAGCCAAGGGGCAGCGGGGGGCACAGATACGCAGTATTTT. Translated: CASSQGAAGGTDTQYF.

This clonotype came up many times. The chain carries TRBV4-3 and TRBJ1-1; tentatively, D is TRBD1 (5 bases). V lost 1 base and J 8 bases, leaving 11 bases between the germline ends. This CDR3 has 13 residues. Germline CDR1 and CDR2: LGHNA and YSLEER. CDR3 amino acids: CASSQGPGGEAFF. DNA of the CDR3: TGCGCCAGCAGCCAAGGACCGGGGGGGGAAGCTTTCTTT.

In this sample, this clonotype is medium-sized (0.01 to 0.1%). The chain is built from TRBV5-1 and TRBJ2-7; the match to TRBD1 covers 8 bases. Germline V CDR1 and CDR2: SGHRS, YFSETQ. The CDR3 has 14 amino acids. This chain's CDR3 is CASSLTSGTGTLFV. The CDR3 nucleotides read TGCGCCAGCAGCTTGACCTCCGGGACAGGCACATTGTTCGTC.

In its sample, this clonotype was seen many times. The genes are TRBV7-9 and TRBJ2-7, with D possibly being TRBD1 or TRBD2 (5 bases each). Per the germline V gene, CDR1 is SEHNR and CDR2 is FQNEAQ (reference sequence). The V gene lost 5 bases and the J gene lost 0 bases, with 17 bases spanning the gap. The CDR3 is made up of 16 amino acids. As DNA, the CDR3 is TGTGCCAGCAGCCCTTGGGACGCCACGAGCTCCTACGAGCAGTACTTC. Protein: CASSPWDATSSYEQYF.

This clonotype was detected ten times or more. The CDR3 sequence is CASSSQGFGGTEAFF. As DNA, the CDR3 is TGTGCCAGCAGTTCGCAGGGGTTCGGTGGCACTGAAGCTTTCTTT. The J gene is TRBJ1-1, the V gene TRBV6-2 or TRBV6-3, with D possibly TRBD1 on 6 matching bases. The CDR3 contains 15 residues. Germline loops: CDR1 MNHEY, CDR2 SVGEGT. V lost 4 bases and J lost 4, with 16 bases in between.